These 29 T cell receptor beta chains originate from one sample sequenced in a study of T cell responses to AZD1222 COVID-19 vaccine (dated by TCRdb to 2020 to 2022). Library generation was performed with the immunoSEQ multiplex PCR assay. The clones in this table, taken by TCRdb from immuneACCESS, are in-frame only. Not every clone is retained; where verified, under half of the shortfall comes from an unresolved V gene, and the cause of the rest is unknown. This sample has 110,000 to 150,000 clones in its table, and just under 95% of those were observed once. The top ten hold 9% to 15% of the sample. According to the study, the label for this sample's time point signals: sample from adult after SARS-CoV-2 infection, after symptom onset. The sequencing used peripheral blood, collected after recovery from COVID-19. All receptors come from an adult who had recovered from COVID-19.

The CDR3 coding sequence is TGTGCCAGCAGCTTAGAATCGAGGGCTGAAGCTTTCTTT. Its translation: CASSLESRAEAFF. The chain couples TRBV7-8 to TRBJ1-1; no reliable D call. Looked up from germline, CDR1 is SGHVS and CDR2 is FQNEAQ. The CDR3 totals 13 residues. Trimming took off 1 base at V and 6 bases at J, with 9 bases between the two ends. The complete variable domain, with remaining parts taken from reference TRBV7-8 and TRBJ1-1, reads GAGVSQSPRYKVAKRGQDVALRCDPISGHVSLFWYQQALGQGPEFLTYFQNEAQLDKSGLPSDRFFAERPEGSVSTLKIQRTQQEDSAVYLCASSLESRAEAFFGQGTRLTVV.

The chain recombines TRBV28 with TRBJ1-2, with 7 bases matching TRBD1. The V gene end was trimmed by 6 bases and the J gene end by 4 bases; junction bases not matched to a gene: 8. The CDR3 sequence is 14 residues long. Germline V gives CDR1 MDHEN, CDR2 SYDVKM. The CDR3 coding sequence is TGTGCCAGCAGAGCGGGACAGACCTTCTATGGCTACACCTTC. Its protein is CASRAGQTFYGYTF.

The chain links TRBV29-1 to TRBJ1-2, with TRBD1 matching 7 bases. The CDR3 runs 13 residues. Germline V gene lookup returns CDR1 SQVTM and CDR2 ANQGSEA. J was trimmed by 0 bases and V by 7 bases; bases with no gene match: 5. CDR3 nucleotides: TGCAGCGCCCAGGGGGGATCTAACTATGGCTACACCTTC. Encoded protein: CSAQGGSNYGYTF.

The rearrangement uses TRBV3-1 (or the pseudogene TRBV3-2) and TRBJ1-2, with unresolved D. CDR1 and CDR2 (germline): LGHDT, YNNKEL (reference sequence). This CDR3 has 15 amino acids. Trimming removed 0 bases from V and 8 bases from J, with 16 bases in between. The CDR3 DNA reads TGTGCCAGCAGCCAAGATAGGCAGGTCCGAAGAGGCTACACCTTC. It encodes CASSQDRQVRRGYTF.

This sequence joins TRBV28 and TRBJ1-2, with D perhaps TRBD1 (5 bases). The CDR3 contains 14 residues. Trimming took off 3 bases at V and 4 bases at J, with 12 bases between the two ends. Germline CDR1 MDHEN, CDR2 SYDVKM. CDR3 residues: CASSFSGSFYGYTF. CDR3 bases: TGTGCCAGCAGTTTTTCAGGGTCATTCTATGGCTACACCTTC.

The V call is TRBV7-3, the J call TRBJ2-1; no definite D call. From germline, CDR1 is SGHTA and CDR2 FQGTGA. This CDR3 comprises 16 residues. V was trimmed by 2 bases and J by 3 bases, leaving 14 bases between them. CDR3 coding DNA: TGTGCCAGCAGCTTATTCGGCGGCTTATTCTACAATGAGCAGTTCTTC. Translated: CASSLFGGLFYNEQFF.

The CDR3 DNA follows: TGTGCCAGCAGTGATGGGGGCAGCTTTGTTTCTGGAAACACCATATATTTT. As protein: CASSDGGSFVSGNTIYF. The chain joins TRBV25-1 to TRBJ1-3; a weak D match, TRBD1 (6 bases). Germline assignment: CDR1 MGHDK and CDR2 SYGVNS. The V end lost 3 bases, the J end lost 1 base, and 16 bases lay between the germline ends. This CDR3 spans 17 amino acids.

This chain connects TRBV12-5 to TRBJ1-1; 12 bases are a match to TRBD1. The germline V gene has CDR1 LGHNT and CDR2 FRNRAP. V shed 5 bases, J shed 8 bases, and the junction held 3 bases outside the gene matches. The CDR3 extends over 13 amino acids. This CDR3 reads CASGPGTGGEAFF. For the CDR3, the DNA is TGTGCTAGTGGTCCCGGGACAGGGGGCGAAGCTTTCTTT.

V and J are TRBV15 and TRBJ2-1; 8 nucleotides line up with TRBD2. This CDR3 spans 15 amino acids. With 4 bases clipped from V and 8 bases from J, the junction kept 10 bases outside the gene matches. Germline V gives CDR1 LNHNV, CDR2 YYDKDF (reference sequence). The CDR3 here is CATSITAGEGDEQFF. In nucleotides, the CDR3 is TGTGCCACCAGCATAACAGCGGGAGAGGGAGATGAGCAGTTCTTC.

The rearrangement links TRBV14 to TRBJ2-7; D is possibly TRBD2 (5 bases). The CDR3 contains 15 residues. Trimming removed 1 base from V and 2 bases from J, with 12 bases in between. Germline V gene lookup returns CDR1 SGHDN and CDR2 FVKESK. The CDR3 DNA reads TGTGCCAGCAGCCAAGGGTCAGCCGGGACCTACGAGCAGTACTTC. Translation gives CASSQGSAGTYEQYF.

The chain carries TRBV5-4 and TRBJ2-7; D is perhaps TRBD1 or TRBD2 (5 bases each). The CDR3 extends over 16 amino acids. The germline V gene has CDR1 SGHNT and CDR2 YYREEE (reference sequence). The ends were cut back, 3 bases at V and 2 bases at J, with 18 bases in the middle. CDR3 loop: CASSSATGRVTYEQYF. CDR3 bases: TGTGCCAGCAGCTCTGCTACGGGACGGGTGACCTACGAGCAGTACTTC.

The gene calls are TRBV4-1 and TRBJ2-2; a weak D match, TRBD1 (6 bases). V lost 4 bases and J lost 5, with 14 bases in between. The CDR3 sequence is 15 residues long. CDR1 and CDR2 (germline): MGHRA, YSYEKL. The CDR3: CASSPRQVPTGELFF. The CDR3 DNA is TGCGCCAGCAGCCCGCGACAGGTTCCGACCGGGGAGCTGTTTTTT.

The rearrangement uses TRBV6-5 and TRBJ2-1; D possibly corresponds to TRBD1 (6 bases). The V gene lost 6 bases and the J gene lost 8 bases, with 14 bases spanning the gap. Germline CDR1 is MNHEY and CDR2 is SVGAGI. This CDR3 has 13 residues. In DNA, the CDR3 is TGTGCCAGCAGCCCACAGGGAAGCCATGAGCAGTTCTTC. It yields the protein CASSPQGSHEQFF.

The V gene is TRBV11-3, the J gene TRBJ2-1; no reliable D call. V dropped 2 bases and J dropped 8 bases, with 7 bases sitting between them. The CDR3 extends over 12 amino acids. Germline assignment: CDR1 SGHNT and CDR2 YENEEA. In nucleotides, the CDR3 is TGTGCCAGCAGCTTAACGGGCGATGAGCAGTTCTTC. This encodes CASSLTGDEQFF.

The genes are TRBV6-5 and TRBJ1-2; TRBD1 aligns across 10 bases. The germline gives CDR1 MNHEY, CDR2 SVGAGI. V was pared by 6 bases and J by 8 bases, with 12 bases of the junction left unmatched. The CDR3 is 15 residues long. The CDR3 DNA sequence: TGTGCCAGCAGCGCCTACAGACAGGGGGCGGGAGGCTACACCTTC. Translating gives CASSAYRQGAGGYTF.

The gene calls are TRBV5-1 and TRBJ2-2, with D possibly TRBD2 on 5 matching bases. CDR1 is SGHRS, CDR2 YFSETQ, per germline. Trimming pared 1 base from V and 6 bases from J, leaving 13 bases between. This CDR3 comprises 15 residues. The CDR3 spells CASSLRGTSSGELFF. CDR3 DNA sequence: TGCGCCAGCAGCTTGCGGGGTACATCCTCCGGGGAGCTGTTTTTT.

The V and J genes are TRBV4-2 and TRBJ2-7, with a possible D match to TRBD1 (5 bases). The CDR3 sequence is 14 residues long. CDR1 and CDR2 from the germline V gene are LGHNA and YNFKEQ. Trimming took 1 base from V and 2 from J, leaving 9 bases between them. CDR3 DNA sequence: TGTGCCAGCAGCCAAGGGCAGGGAACCTACGAGCAGTACTTC. Encoded protein: CASSQGQGTYEQYF.

The J gene is TRBJ2-7, the V gene TRBV28; weak D call: TRBD2 (8 bases). The V end lost 4 bases, the J end lost 4 bases, and 23 bases lay between the germline ends. This CDR3 has 17 amino acids. Germline CDR1 reads MDHEN; CDR2 reads SYDVKM. CDR3 bases: TGTGCCAGCAGTTCCGGGGGGGGTACAGGGGTGCCTTACGAGCAGTACTTC. Translating gives CASSSGGGTGVPYEQYF.

The gene calls are TRBV9 and TRBJ2-3; TRBD2 matches at 7 bases. The ends lost 1 base at V and 8 bases at J; junction bases unmatched: 7. Germline V gene lookup returns CDR1 SGDLS and CDR2 YYNGEE. The CDR3 loop spans 14 amino acids. CDR3 sequence: CASSVSGEGSTQYF. CDR3 nucleotides: TGTGCCAGCAGCGTATCGGGGGAGGGGAGTACGCAGTATTTT.

The sample holds one count of this clone. The genes are TRBV5-6 and TRBJ2-1; 7 bases are a match to TRBD2. V lost 6 bases and J lost 1; bases outside the gene matches: 10. The CDR3 loop spans 16 amino acids. The germline gives CDR1 SGHDT, CDR2 YYEEEE. The CDR3 DNA reads TGTGCCAGCACCCGACTGGCGGGAGCATCCTACAATGAGCAGTTCTTC. Its protein product is CASTRLAGASYNEQFF.

This chain joins TRBV5-4 and TRBJ1-6; unclear D gene. The CDR3 runs to 15 residues. The V gene lost 4 bases and the J gene lost 0 bases, with 8 bases spanning the gap. Per the germline V gene, CDR1 is SGHNT and CDR2 is YYREEE (reference sequence). The CDR3 DNA reads as TGTGCCAGCAGCATGGACCCCTCCTATAATTCACCCCTCCACTTT. Residues: CASSMDPSYNSPLHF.

This rearrangement joins TRBV18 to TRBJ1-2; possibly TRBD1 for D (6 bases). The CDR3 totals 13 residues. Germline CDR1 KGHSH, CDR2 LQKENI. Trimming removed 6 bases from V and 1 base from J, with 9 bases in between. This CDR3 reads CASSQDSNYGYTF. CDR3 coding DNA: TGTGCCAGCTCGCAGGACAGTAACTATGGCTACACCTTC.

In this sample, this clone turned up once. This chain uses TRBV9 with TRBJ2-7, with D perhaps matching TRBD1 (5 bases). V lost 4 bases and J 5 bases, leaving 22 bases between the germline ends. Germline CDR1 SGDLS, CDR2 YYNGEE. The CDR3 is 16 residues long. The CDR3 DNA reads TGTGCCAGCAGCACCCTAGTAGCTAAGGGGCTTGACGAGCAGTACTTC. Its protein is CASSTLVAKGLDEQYF.

This chain uses TRBV28 with TRBJ2-5; 9 bases match TRBD2. The V gene end was trimmed by 7 bases and the J gene end by 3 bases; junction bases not matched to a gene: 9. Looked up from germline, CDR1 is MDHEN and CDR2 is SYDVKM. This CDR3 has 15 amino acids. DNA of the CDR3: TGTGCCAGCAATTCAGTAGCGGGAGTAAAAGAGACCCAGTACTTC. It is translated as CASNSVAGVKETQYF.

CDR3 region: CASSSQPGPEGGYTF. The CDR3 nucleotides read TGTGCCAGCAGTTCTCAACCGGGTCCGGAGGGAGGCTACACCTTC. The chain combines TRBV28 with TRBJ1-2; D not resolved. The CDR3 spans 15 residues. Germline V lookup: CDR1 MDHEN, CDR2 SYDVKM. Trimming removed 4 bases from V and 8 bases from J, with 20 bases in between.

J is TRBJ1-5 and V is TRBV27; 9 positions match TRBD1. V gave up 7 bases and J gave up 4 bases; unmatched junction bases: 8. The germline gives CDR1 MNHEY, CDR2 SMNVEV (reference sequence). The CDR3 is 15 amino acids. The CDR3 DNA sequence: TGTGCCAGCACTATGACAGGGGGGAGGAATCAGCCCCAGCATTTT. This codes for CASTMTGGRNQPQHF.

The chain is built from TRBV6-5 and TRBJ2-1; TRBD1 aligns across 7 bases. Trimming at V came to 8 bases and at J to 9 bases, leaving 10 bases not matched to a gene. The CDR3 is 13 amino acids. Germline CDR1 MNHEY, CDR2 SVGAGI. The CDR3 DNA is TGTGCCAGCGGGACAGAGTACATGGGTGAGCAGTTCTTC. It codes for CASGTEYMGEQFF.

The V gene is TRBV6-5, the J gene TRBJ2-2; D is undetermined. V was clipped by 5 bases and J by 3 bases, with 10 bases between them. The CDR3 has 14 residues. Germline V lookup: CDR1 MNHEY, CDR2 SVGAGI. CDR3 in DNA: TGTGCCAGCAGTCCTGGACCCGACACCGGGGAGCTGTTTTTT. This codes for CASSPGPDTGELFF.

This clone was found once. The chain combines TRBV6-5 with TRBJ2-4; D may correspond to TRBD1 or TRBD2 (5 bases each). CDR3 length: 15 amino acids. With 6 bases removed from V and 6 bases from J, the gap between germline ends came to 18 bases. Looked up from germline, CDR1 is MNHEY and CDR2 is SVGAGI. CDR3 bases: TGTGCCAGCAGCCCGAGAGGGGCCAAGGGAAACATTCAGTACTTC. It translates to CASSPRGAKGNIQYF.